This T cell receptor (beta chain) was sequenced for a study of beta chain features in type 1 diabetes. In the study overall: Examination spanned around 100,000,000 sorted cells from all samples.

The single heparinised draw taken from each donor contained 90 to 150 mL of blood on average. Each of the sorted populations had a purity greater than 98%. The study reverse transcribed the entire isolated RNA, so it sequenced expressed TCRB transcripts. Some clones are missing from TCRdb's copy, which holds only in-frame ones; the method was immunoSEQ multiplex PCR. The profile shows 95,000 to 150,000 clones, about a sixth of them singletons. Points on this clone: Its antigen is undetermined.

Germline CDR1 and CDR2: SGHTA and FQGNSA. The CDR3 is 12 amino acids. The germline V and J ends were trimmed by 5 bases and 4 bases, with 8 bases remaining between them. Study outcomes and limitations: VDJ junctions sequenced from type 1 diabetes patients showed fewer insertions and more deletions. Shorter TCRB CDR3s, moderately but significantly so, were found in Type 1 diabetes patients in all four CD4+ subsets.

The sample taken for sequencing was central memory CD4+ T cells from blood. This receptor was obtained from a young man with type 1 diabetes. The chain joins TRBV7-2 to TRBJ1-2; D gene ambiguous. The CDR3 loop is CASSRGLYGYTF. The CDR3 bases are TGTGCCAGCAGCCGAGGTCTCTATGGCTACACCTTC.